This T cell receptor (beta chain) appears in the sequencing data of a study of shared clonotypes between healthy human individuals. Study information: For every donor, three CD4 naive, three CD4 memory, two CD8 naive and one CD8 memory plates were used.

Each of the donors was a healthy adult who was HIV-negative and had not had a recent acute infection or vaccination. V was trimmed by 6 bases and J by 5 bases, leaving 13 bases between them. This CDR3 comprises 13 residues. Germline CDR1 reads SQVTM; CDR2 reads ANQGSEA. Profiling relied on immunoSEQ multiplex PCR, and the TCRdb table lists in-frame clones only, not all of them. Here the sample spans roughly 330,000 clones, 74% being singletons. This clonotype was sampled from a man aged 30 to 39 in good health. Input material: memory CD4+ T cells sorted from blood. Subset defined: CD45RA-negative fraction. J is TRBJ2-2 and V is TRBV29-1; tentatively, D is TRBD1 (6 bases). The CDR3 here is CSVGLGATGELFF. The CDR3 DNA reads TGCAGCGTAGGGCTGGGGGCAACCGGGGAGCTGTTTTTT.